This T cell receptor beta chain derives from a study of T cells in Graves' hyperthyroidism and ophthalmopathy. Study in general: Once the initial diagnosis was made, peripheral blood was obtained before any treatment.

On this clonotype itself: As yet, its antigen is unknown.

Germline assignment: CDR1 SGHTA and CDR2 FQGNSA. The CDR3 length is 12 residues. The V and J ends lost 5 bases and 5 bases, in that order; junction bases with no gene match: 3. 9.5 to 10 ml fresh peripheral blood yielded the PBMCs. RNA transcripts gave rise to amplified TCR beta CDR3 regions. The HTBI primer set drove a first-round RT-PCR of the TCR CDR3. TCRdb ran MiXCR on the multiplex PCR reads and lists one entry per CDR3 protein. The data show more than 500,000 distinct CDR3 sequences, with more than 15% seen just once and roughly 29% held by the top ten. Points from the study as a whole: Blood also held most thyroid clonotypes expanded beyond 0.001. The model predicted ophthalmopathy a median around 6.5 months before onset.

Sequenced sample: blood. This chain uses TRBV7-2 with TRBJ2-7; 7 positions agree with TRBD2. This clonotype was obtained from a woman in her twenties or thirties with Graves' ophthalmopathy. The CDR3 reads CASSTLADEQYF. In DNA form, the CDR3 reads TGTGCCAGCAGCACCCTAGCGGACGAGCAGTACTTC.